The source of this TCR beta chain is a study of Ad26.COV2.S vaccination and SARS-CoV-2 variants (TCRdb year 2021). Turning to the overall study: The specificity and breadth of SARS-CoV-2-reactive T cell receptors after Ad26.COV2.S vaccination were assessed by TCRbeta repertoire sequencing. A total of around 32 samples were included in the TCR-sequenced set, comprising 19 Ad26.COV2.S vaccine recipients, 5 placebo recipients and 8 SARS-CoV-2 convalescent individuals.

A word on this clone: The target of this receptor is not known. No base quality values were provided; no much bigger clone lies one nucleotide off.

According to the study, the label for this sample's time point signals: individuals recovered from natural SARS-CoV-2 infection. The paper's findings and limits, for the study overall: After vaccination, spike-specific CD8+ and CD4+ T cell responses were reported to show substantial breadth. It was noted by the authors that total T cell responses may have been underestimated by the TCR breadth and depth analyses. Vaccine and placebo recipients had comparable non-spike TCR breadth, which fits with the vaccine containing only spike. Compared with placebo recipients, Ad26.COV2.S recipients showed higher spike-specific TCR breadth (P = 0.0014).

CDR1 and CDR2, looked up from the germline V gene, are SGHRS and YFSETQ. CDR3 length: 14 amino acids, cysteine to phenylalanine. This entry keeps only the CDR3 DNA: 42 bases, framed from base 1. V and J lose 4 bases and 2 bases, and a span of 11 bases separates them. The immunoSEQ Assay was the method used to sequence TCRbeta CDR3 regions. After extraction, genomic DNA underwent amplification by bias-controlled multiplex PCR, followed by high-throughput sequencing. The study's processing was this. To quantify the absolute abundance of every unique TCRbeta CDR3 region, sequences were collapsed and filtered. Usable DNA was measured by amplifying reference genes present in all nucleated cells, and TCRbeta template counts were normalized to that usable DNA to estimate T cell fraction. Repertoire TCRs were annotated as SARS-CoV-2-specific when V gene, CDR3 amino acid sequence and J gene were exactly matched to a known reactive TCR set. The reference SARS-CoV-2 TCR set was obtained from MIRA and was filtered for enrichment in COVID-19-positive ImmuneCODE repertoires, whereby public or cross-reactive TCRs were removed. Using the MIRA antigens, annotated TCRs were further analysed by specific ORF or by position within an ORF. Breadth was defined as the number of annotated unique rearrangements divided by the total number of unique productive rearrangements, and depth was defined as the summed frequency of the annotated unique rearrangements. TCR breadth was compared between groups using two-sided Wilcoxon rank-sum tests. This immuneACCESS table, as held by TCRdb, lists in-frame sequences with V and J called but not all clones. Of the missing ones, under half trace to an unresolved V gene in checked studies; the others have no known cause. V and J calls and clone size are given by that table; D and trimming were obtained from the DNA. The sample records around 7,000 clones, about four fifths of which are singletons. The ten biggest clones cover roughly 28% of the sample.

The sequence derives from a human donor who had recovered from COVID-19. This sequence uses TRBV5-1 and TRBJ2-3, and the D gene may be TRBD1, 7 bases matching. The material sequenced was peripheral blood, taken after recovery from COVID-19. CDR3 protein: CASSQGGNTDTQYF. The DNA sequence is as follows: TGCGCCAGCAGCCAGGGGGGAAACACAGATACGCAGTATTTT.